This T cell receptor beta chain was retrieved from a study of T cell responses to AZD1222 COVID-19 vaccine. Study results and limitations: Increases in Spike-specific TCR breadth and depth were seen after two AZD1222 doses. Donor demographics were predominantly white British with a female majority; clonal diversity may be underestimated.

The method was immunoSEQ multiplex PCR; TCRdb's version includes in-frame clones alone and lacks a portion of them. The sample carries roughly 170,000 clones, 85% to 95% recorded once. This CDR3 has 13 residues. Trimming left V 4 bases short and J 2 bases short, with 8 bases between. The germline V gene has CDR1 LGHDT and CDR2 YNNKEL (reference sequence). As regards this clone: Its cognate antigen is unknown.

The chain combines TRBV3-1 (or the pseudogene TRBV3-2) with TRBJ2-5; D is unresolved. This receptor was taken from an adult in good health. Sample: peripheral blood, taken on day 0 of AZD1222 vaccination. The CDR3 loop is CASSRTSQETQYF. For the CDR3, the DNA is TGTGCCAGCAGCCGGACGTCTCAAGAGACCCAGTACTTC.